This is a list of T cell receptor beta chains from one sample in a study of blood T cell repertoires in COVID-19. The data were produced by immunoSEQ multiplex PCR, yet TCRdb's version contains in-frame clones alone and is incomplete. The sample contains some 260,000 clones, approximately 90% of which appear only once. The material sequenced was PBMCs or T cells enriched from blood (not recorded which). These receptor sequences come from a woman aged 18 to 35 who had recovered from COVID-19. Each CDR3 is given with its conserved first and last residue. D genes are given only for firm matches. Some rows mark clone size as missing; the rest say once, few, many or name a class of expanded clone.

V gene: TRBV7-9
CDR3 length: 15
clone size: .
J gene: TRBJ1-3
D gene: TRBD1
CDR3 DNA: TGTGCCAGCAGTATTCAGGGGGCGGCTGGAAACACCATATATTTT
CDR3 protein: CASSIQGAAGNTIYF

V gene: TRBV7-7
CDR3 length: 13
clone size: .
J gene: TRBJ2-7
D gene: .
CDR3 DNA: TGTGCTAGCAGCTTAGATTTAGCCGACGAGCAGTACTTC
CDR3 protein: CASSLDLADEQYF

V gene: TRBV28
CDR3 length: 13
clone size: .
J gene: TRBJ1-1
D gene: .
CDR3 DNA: TGTGCCAGCAGTCAGGGTTCTTTCACTGAAGCTTTCTTT
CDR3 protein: CASSQGSFTEAFF

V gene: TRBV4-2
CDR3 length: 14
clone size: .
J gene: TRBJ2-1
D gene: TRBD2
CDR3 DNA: TGTGCCAGCAGCCAACCTAGCGGGCACAATGAGCAGTTCTTC
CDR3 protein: CASSQPSGHNEQFF

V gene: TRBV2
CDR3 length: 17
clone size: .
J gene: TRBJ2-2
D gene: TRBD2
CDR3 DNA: TGTGCCAGCAGTGAGACTAGCGGGGGGGCATGGACCGGGGAGCTGTTTTTT
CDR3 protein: CASSETSGGAWTGELFF

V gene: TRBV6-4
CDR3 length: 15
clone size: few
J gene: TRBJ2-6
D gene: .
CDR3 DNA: TGTGCCAGCAGTCTACAGGGTTCTGGGGCCAACGTCCTGACTTTC
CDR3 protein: CASSLQGSGANVLTF

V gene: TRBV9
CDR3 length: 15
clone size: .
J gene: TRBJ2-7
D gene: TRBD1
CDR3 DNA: TGTGCCAGCAGCGTATTTCCGGGACAGGGGTACGAGCAGTACTTC
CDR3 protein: CASSVFPGQGYEQYF

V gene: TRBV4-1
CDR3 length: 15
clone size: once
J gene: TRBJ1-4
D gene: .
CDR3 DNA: TGCGCCAGCAGCCGAGGACAACAAAACGGCGAAAAACTGTTTTTT
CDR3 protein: CASSRGQQNGEKLFF

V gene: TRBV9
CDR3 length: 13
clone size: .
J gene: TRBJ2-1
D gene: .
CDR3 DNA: TGTGCCAGCAGCGTAAACTTATACAATGAGCAGTTCTTC
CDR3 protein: CASSVNLYNEQFF

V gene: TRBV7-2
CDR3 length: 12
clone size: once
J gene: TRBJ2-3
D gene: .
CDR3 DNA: TGTGCCAGCAGCTTTTCTGCAGATACGCAGTATTTT
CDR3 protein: CASSFSADTQYF

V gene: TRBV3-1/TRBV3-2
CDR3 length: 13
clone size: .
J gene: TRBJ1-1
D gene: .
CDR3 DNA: TGTGCCAGCACCTCAGGGCAGAACACTGAAGCTTTCTTT
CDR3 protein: CASTSGQNTEAFF

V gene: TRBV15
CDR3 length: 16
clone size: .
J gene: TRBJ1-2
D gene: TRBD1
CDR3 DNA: TGTGCCACCAGCAGAGATAGGGGGACAGGGAGGTATGGCTACACCTTC
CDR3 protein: CATSRDRGTGRYGYTF

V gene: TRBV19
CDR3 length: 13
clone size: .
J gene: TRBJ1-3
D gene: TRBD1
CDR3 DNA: TGTGCCAGTTGGGACAGGGCTGGAAACACCATATATTTT
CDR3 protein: CASWDRAGNTIYF

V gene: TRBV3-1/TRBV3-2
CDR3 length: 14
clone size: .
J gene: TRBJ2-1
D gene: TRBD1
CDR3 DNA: TGTGCCAGCAGCCACGCGGACAGGGGCGATGAGCAGTTCTTC
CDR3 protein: CASSHADRGDEQFF

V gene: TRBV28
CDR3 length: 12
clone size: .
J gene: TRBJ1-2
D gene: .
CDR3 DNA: TGTGCCAGCAGTTTGATGGCCCGCGGCTACACCTTC
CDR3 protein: CASSLMARGYTF

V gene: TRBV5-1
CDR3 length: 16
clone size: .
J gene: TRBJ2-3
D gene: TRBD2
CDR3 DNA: TGCGCCAGCAGCTTGGGAGGCGGGAGCGGCACAGATACGCAGTATTTT
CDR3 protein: CASSLGGGSGTDTQYF

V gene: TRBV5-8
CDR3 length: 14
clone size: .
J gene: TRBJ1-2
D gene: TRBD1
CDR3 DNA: TGTGCCAGCAGCCAGCGAGGGGGCCCGAGCGGCTACACCTTC
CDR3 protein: CASSQRGGPSGYTF

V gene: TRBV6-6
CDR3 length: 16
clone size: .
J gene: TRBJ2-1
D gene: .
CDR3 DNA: TGTGCCAGCAGTCGATCGGACAGAGGCTCCTACAATGAGCAGTTCTTC
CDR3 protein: CASSRSDRGSYNEQFF

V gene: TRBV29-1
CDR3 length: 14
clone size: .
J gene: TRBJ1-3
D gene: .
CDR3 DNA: TGCAGCGTGGAAACAGTTAGCTCTGGAAACACCATATATTTT
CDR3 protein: CSVETVSSGNTIYF

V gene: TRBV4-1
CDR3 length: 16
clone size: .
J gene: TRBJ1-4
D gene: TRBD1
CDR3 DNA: TGCGCCAGCAGCCGTATAACCGGGACAGGAAATGAAAAACTGTTTTTT
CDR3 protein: CASSRITGTGNEKLFF

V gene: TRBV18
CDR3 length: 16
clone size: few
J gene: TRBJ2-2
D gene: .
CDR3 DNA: TGTGCCAGCTCACCGCGCATAGCTGCGAACACCGGGGAGCTGTTTTTT
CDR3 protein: CASSPRIAANTGELFF

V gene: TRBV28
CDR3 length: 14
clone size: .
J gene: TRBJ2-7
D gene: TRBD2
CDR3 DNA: TGTGCCAGCAGTTCGCCGGGAGGGATATACGAGCAGTACTTC
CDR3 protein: CASSSPGGIYEQYF

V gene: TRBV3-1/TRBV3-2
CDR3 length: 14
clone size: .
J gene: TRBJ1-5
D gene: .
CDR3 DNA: TGTGCCAGCAGCCAAGAGGAACGGGGACAGCCCCAGCATTTT
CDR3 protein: CASSQEERGQPQHF